This is a list of T cell receptor beta chains from one sample in a study of blood T cell repertoires in COVID-19. Repertoires were generated with immunoSEQ multiplex PCR, while TCRdb's copy carries only in-frame clones and drops some. The table lists about 210,000 clones, around 81% of them singletons. The sequencing sample was made of peripheral blood. These receptor sequences come from a woman in her 70s with acute or convalescent COVID-19. Both conserved end residues are part of each CDR3. A D gene is named only where the DNA matches it firmly. Only some rows state a clone size, as once, few, many or a class for expanded clones.

d_call: .
clone_size: many
j_call: TRBJ1-5
v_call: TRBV19
cdr3_aa: CASRLEWSNQPQHF
cdr3_nt: TGTGCCAGTAGGTTAGAGTGGAGCAATCAGCCCCAGCATTTT

d_call: TRBD2
clone_size: few
j_call: TRBJ2-7
v_call: TRBV25-1
cdr3_aa: CASSEYFPSGGAGEQYF
cdr3_nt: TGTGCCAGCAGTGAATATTTCCCTAGCGGGGGGGCCGGCGAGCAGTACTTC

d_call: .
clone_size: .
j_call: TRBJ2-7
v_call: TRBV7-3
cdr3_aa: CASSSRRSGEQYF
cdr3_nt: TGTGCCAGCAGCAGCAGGCGAAGTGGGGAGCAGTACTTC

d_call: .
clone_size: .
j_call: TRBJ2-2
v_call: TRBV2
cdr3_aa: CASSRSGAGELFF
cdr3_nt: TGTGCCAGCAGCCGATCGGGGGCCGGGGAGCTGTTTTTT

d_call: TRBD2
clone_size: .
j_call: TRBJ2-3
v_call: TRBV2
cdr3_aa: CASSYREGDTQYF
cdr3_nt: TGTGCCAGCTCCTACCGGGAGGGAGATACGCAGTATTTT

d_call: .
clone_size: .
j_call: TRBJ1-5
v_call: TRBV4-1
cdr3_aa: CASSQDLRVAYSNQPQHF
cdr3_nt: TGCGCCAGCAGCCAAGATTTGAGGGTCGCTTATAGCAATCAGCCCCAGCATTTT

d_call: TRBD1
clone_size: .
j_call: TRBJ1-2
v_call: TRBV7-2
cdr3_aa: CASSLERGQGEGGYTF
cdr3_nt: TGTGCCAGCAGCTTAGAGAGAGGACAGGGGGAAGGTGGCTACACCTTC

d_call: .
clone_size: .
j_call: TRBJ2-7
v_call: TRBV5-1
cdr3_aa: CASSLDGYEQYF
cdr3_nt: TGCGCCAGCAGCTTGGACGGCTACGAGCAGTACTTC

d_call: TRBD1
clone_size: .
j_call: TRBJ1-2
v_call: TRBV3-1/TRBV3-2
cdr3_aa: CASSQGQGADGYTF
cdr3_nt: TGTGCCAGCAGCCAGGGGCAGGGGGCTGATGGCTACACCTTC

d_call: .
clone_size: .
j_call: TRBJ2-3
v_call: TRBV4-3
cdr3_aa: CASSQDLGGGASTDTQYF
cdr3_nt: TGCGCCAGCAGCCAAGATTTGGGAGGGGGGGCATCCACAGATACGCAGTATTTT

d_call: .
clone_size: .
j_call: TRBJ2-1
v_call: TRBV7-2
cdr3_aa: CASSLRAGASYNEQFF
cdr3_nt: TGTGCCAGCAGCTTAAGGGCGGGGGCCAGTTACAATGAGCAGTTCTTC

d_call: .
clone_size: .
j_call: TRBJ1-1
v_call: TRBV30
cdr3_aa: CAWIWGLNTEAFF
cdr3_nt: TGTGCCTGGATTTGGGGGCTGAACACTGAAGCTTTCTTT

d_call: .
clone_size: .
j_call: TRBJ1-4
v_call: TRBV30
cdr3_aa: CAWSLGRGDEKLFF
cdr3_nt: TGTGCCTGGAGCCTGGGCAGGGGAGATGAAAAACTGTTTTTT

d_call: TRBD2
clone_size: .
j_call: TRBJ2-5
v_call: TRBV6-1
cdr3_aa: CASSVGRGAAQETQYF
cdr3_nt: TGTGCCAGCAGTGTGGGGCGGGGGGCGGCGCAAGAGACCCAGTACTTC

d_call: TRBD1
clone_size: .
j_call: TRBJ1-5
v_call: TRBV6-6
cdr3_aa: CASTVTGGGQPQHF
cdr3_nt: TGTGCCAGCACCGTTACAGGGGGCGGTCAGCCCCAGCATTTT

d_call: .
clone_size: .
j_call: TRBJ2-3
v_call: TRBV5-1
cdr3_aa: CASSLILAGDTQYF
cdr3_nt: TGCGCCAGCAGCTTGATACTAGCAGGAGATACGCAGTATTTT

d_call: .
clone_size: .
j_call: TRBJ2-1
v_call: TRBV6-6
cdr3_aa: CASRSPQGYNEQFF
cdr3_nt: TGTGCCAGCAGGAGCCCACAGGGCTACAATGAGCAGTTCTTC

d_call: .
clone_size: many
j_call: TRBJ1-5
v_call: TRBV12-3/TRBV12-4
cdr3_aa: CASSWEGKGPQHF
cdr3_nt: TGTGCCAGCAGTTGGGAGGGCAAGGGGCCCCAGCATTTT

d_call: .
clone_size: .
j_call: TRBJ1-3
v_call: TRBV6-6
cdr3_aa: CASSSEGNTIYF
cdr3_nt: TGTGCCAGCAGTTCTGAGGGAAACACCATATATTTT

d_call: TRBD1
clone_size: .
j_call: TRBJ1-2
v_call: TRBV3-1/TRBV3-2
cdr3_aa: CASSQDRGRGGYTF
cdr3_nt: TGTGCCAGCAGCCAGGACAGGGGGCGTGGAGGCTACACCTTC

d_call: .
clone_size: .
j_call: TRBJ2-1
v_call: TRBV30
cdr3_aa: CAWSDLSFGEQFF
cdr3_nt: TGTGCCTGGAGTGACTTAAGTTTCGGTGAGCAGTTCTTC

d_call: .
clone_size: .
j_call: TRBJ1-2
v_call: TRBV5-1
cdr3_aa: CASSLGETGNYGYTF
cdr3_nt: TGCGCCAGCAGCTTGGGGGAGACCGGGAACTATGGCTACACCTTC

d_call: .
clone_size: .
j_call: TRBJ1-1
v_call: TRBV18
cdr3_aa: CASSPPGGRGNTEAFF
cdr3_nt: TGTGCCAGCTCACCACCGGGAGGGAGGGGAAACACTGAAGCTTTCTTT

d_call: TRBD1
clone_size: few
j_call: TRBJ2-1
v_call: TRBV6-5
cdr3_aa: CASRKRDRATEQFF
cdr3_nt: TGTGCCAGCAGAAAGCGGGACAGGGCCACTGAGCAGTTCTTC

d_call: .
clone_size: .
j_call: TRBJ2-3
v_call: TRBV20-1
cdr3_aa: CSAYRGNTQYF
cdr3_nt: TGCAGTGCCTATCGGGGGAATACGCAGTATTTT

d_call: TRBD2
clone_size: once
j_call: TRBJ2-6
v_call: TRBV27
cdr3_aa: CASRGGGSGANVLTF
cdr3_nt: TGTGCCAGCCGTGGGGGGGGGTCTGGGGCCAACGTCCTGACTTTC

d_call: TRBD2
clone_size: few
j_call: TRBJ2-3
v_call: TRBV11-2
cdr3_aa: CASSDRLATSTDTQYF
cdr3_nt: TGTGCCAGCAGCGATCGACTAGCCACTTCCACAGATACGCAGTATTTT

d_call: .
clone_size: .
j_call: TRBJ2-5
v_call: TRBV5-1
cdr3_aa: CASSLLGGQETQYF
cdr3_nt: TGCGCCAGCAGCTTGTTGGGGGGACAAGAGACCCAGTACTTC

d_call: TRBD1
clone_size: .
j_call: TRBJ2-2
v_call: TRBV24-1
cdr3_aa: CATTTGQGVGELFF
cdr3_nt: TGTGCCACCACCACGGGACAGGGGGTCGGGGAGCTGTTTTTT

d_call: TRBD1
clone_size: .
j_call: TRBJ2-1
v_call: TRBV10-1
cdr3_aa: CATTSGQGWGEQFF
cdr3_nt: TGCGCCACAACGTCGGGACAGGGGTGGGGTGAGCAGTTCTTC

d_call: .
clone_size: .
j_call: TRBJ2-1
v_call: TRBV9
cdr3_aa: CASSVDFSATDEQFF
cdr3_nt: TGTGCCAGCAGCGTAGATTTCTCAGCGACCGATGAGCAGTTCTTC

d_call: .
clone_size: .
j_call: TRBJ2-1
v_call: TRBV4-1
cdr3_aa: CASSLPPGVEQFF
cdr3_nt: TGCGCCAGCAGCCTGCCCCCAGGGGTAGAGCAGTTCTTC

d_call: .
clone_size: once
j_call: TRBJ2-1
v_call: TRBV10-2
cdr3_aa: CASSEPYLGRDEQFF
cdr3_nt: TGCGCCAGCAGTGAGCCCTATCTAGGGCGGGATGAGCAGTTCTTC

d_call: TRBD1
clone_size: once
j_call: TRBJ2-5
v_call: TRBV18
cdr3_aa: CASSPTGRGETQYF
cdr3_nt: TGTGCCAGCTCACCGACAGGGAGAGGAGAGACCCAGTACTTC

d_call: TRBD1
clone_size: .
j_call: TRBJ1-1
v_call: TRBV30
cdr3_aa: CASHRGRPEAFF
cdr3_nt: TGTGCCTCCCACAGGGGTAGACCTGAAGCTTTCTTT

d_call: .
clone_size: .
j_call: TRBJ1-2
v_call: TRBV30
cdr3_aa: CAWSETEDGYTF
cdr3_nt: TGTGCCTGGAGTGAGACAGAGGATGGCTACACCTTC

d_call: .
clone_size: .
j_call: TRBJ1-6
v_call: TRBV7-3
cdr3_aa: CASSVSLSGNSPLHF
cdr3_nt: TGTGCCAGCAGCGTCAGCCTGTCCGGGAATTCACCCCTCCACTTT

d_call: TRBD1
clone_size: .
j_call: TRBJ1-4
v_call: TRBV30
cdr3_aa: CAWSRTGEGEKLFF
cdr3_nt: TGTGCCTGGAGTCGAACAGGGGAAGGTGAAAAACTGTTTTTT

d_call: TRBD1
clone_size: .
j_call: TRBJ1-5
v_call: TRBV12-5
cdr3_aa: CASGFVPRDRFEQPQHF
cdr3_nt: TGTGCTAGTGGTTTCGTCCCCCGGGACAGGTTTGAACAGCCCCAGCATTTT

d_call: TRBD2
clone_size: few
j_call: TRBJ2-5
v_call: TRBV7-2
cdr3_aa: CASSDSGGAEETQYF
cdr3_nt: TGTGCCAGCAGCGATAGCGGGGGGGCGGAAGAGACCCAGTACTTC

d_call: .
clone_size: .
j_call: TRBJ1-1
v_call: TRBV6-5
cdr3_aa: CASSPARRGTEAFF
cdr3_nt: TGTGCCAGCAGCCCGGCCCGAAGAGGAACTGAAGCTTTCTTT

d_call: .
clone_size: .
j_call: TRBJ2-1
v_call: TRBV4-1
cdr3_aa: CASSQTTGTFF
cdr3_nt: TGCGCCAGCAGCCAGACTACCGGGACTTTCTTC

d_call: TRBD2
clone_size: few
j_call: TRBJ2-1
v_call: TRBV5-1
cdr3_aa: CASSLMLAGANEQFF
cdr3_nt: TGCGCCAGCAGCTTAATGCTAGCGGGTGCCAATGAGCAGTTCTTC

d_call: TRBD2
clone_size: .
j_call: TRBJ2-3
v_call: TRBV25-1
cdr3_aa: CASSTLAGGASDTQYF
cdr3_nt: TGTGCCAGCAGTACCTTAGCGGGGGGAGCGTCGGATACGCAGTATTTT

d_call: TRBD2
clone_size: .
j_call: TRBJ2-1
v_call: TRBV2
cdr3_aa: CASSEVGTNIDNEQFF
cdr3_nt: TGTGCCAGCAGTGAGGTAGGGACTAATATCGACAATGAGCAGTTCTTC

d_call: .
clone_size: .
j_call: TRBJ2-2
v_call: TRBV19
cdr3_aa: CASSLVLANTGELFF
cdr3_nt: TGTGCCAGTAGCTTAGTACTCGCGAACACCGGGGAGCTGTTTTTT

d_call: TRBD1
clone_size: .
j_call: TRBJ1-3
v_call: TRBV15
cdr3_aa: CATSRDRTGVTNTIYF
cdr3_nt: TGTGCCACCAGCAGAGATAGGACAGGGGTAACGAACACCATATATTTT

d_call: .
clone_size: few
j_call: TRBJ1-2
v_call: TRBV7-2
cdr3_aa: CASSQDYRGVSGYTF
cdr3_nt: TGTGCCAGCAGCCAAGACTACCGGGGTGTGAGTGGCTACACCTTC

d_call: .
clone_size: .
j_call: TRBJ1-6
v_call: TRBV27
cdr3_aa: CASSPGEGGSPLHF
cdr3_nt: TGTGCCAGCAGTCCCGGAGAGGGAGGATCACCCCTCCACTTT

d_call: .
clone_size: .
j_call: TRBJ1-6
v_call: TRBV5-1
cdr3_aa: CASSLSQGSYNSPLHF
cdr3_nt: TGCGCCAGCAGCTTGTCTCAGGGCTCCTATAATTCACCCCTCCACTTT

d_call: .
clone_size: .
j_call: TRBJ1-2
v_call: TRBV7-3
cdr3_aa: CASSLQGDGYTF
cdr3_nt: TGTGCCAGCAGCTTACAAGGAGATGGCTACACCTTC

d_call: .
clone_size: few
j_call: TRBJ2-1
v_call: TRBV12-3/TRBV12-4
cdr3_aa: CASRGVQVHEQFF
cdr3_nt: TGTGCCAGCAGAGGGGTCCAAGTCCATGAGCAGTTCTTC

d_call: TRBD1
clone_size: .
j_call: TRBJ2-1
v_call: TRBV5-1
cdr3_aa: CASSTPIDRGDEQFF
cdr3_nt: TGCGCCAGCAGTACGCCCATCGACAGGGGCGATGAGCAGTTCTTC

d_call: TRBD2
clone_size: .
j_call: TRBJ2-1
v_call: TRBV10-3
cdr3_aa: CAISRNPTSGGGGEQFF
cdr3_nt: TGTGCCATCAGCCGCAACCCGACTAGCGGGGGGGGTGGGGAGCAGTTCTTC

d_call: .
clone_size: .
j_call: TRBJ1-2
v_call: TRBV5-4
cdr3_aa: CASSLKQGWGGYTF
cdr3_nt: TGTGCCAGCAGCTTAAAACAGGGTTGGGGAGGCTACACCTTC